The 17 T cell receptor beta chains given below trace back to one sample, sequenced in a study of blood T cell repertoires in COVID-19. Only in-frame clones appear in the TCRdb table, and some are missing; sequencing was by immunoSEQ multiplex PCR. Of around 87,000 clones detected, 89% appear once; the ten largest clones hold under 10%. The sequencing sample was made of peripheral blood. The receptors come from a man aged 45 to 65 with acute or convalescent COVID-19.

This clone appeared a single time. The rearrangement links TRBV13 to TRBJ2-7; TRBD2 matches at 10 bases. After removal of 5 bases from V and 3 bases from J, the junction contained 13 bases not matched to a gene. This CDR3 comprises 17 residues. CDR1 PRHDT and CDR2 FYEKMQ come from the germline V gene (reference sequence). CDR3 coding DNA: TGTGCCAGCAGCGCTCAATTAGGACTAGCGGCAAACTACGAGCAGTACTTC. Protein product: CASSAQLGLAANYEQYF. The whole variable domain, remainder taken from reference TRBV13 and TRBJ2-7, is AAGVIQSPRHLIKEKRETATLKCYPIPRHDTVYWYQQGPGQDPQFLISFYEKMQSDKGSIPDRFSAQQFSDYHSELNMSSLELGDSALYFCASSAQLGLAANYEQYFGPGTRLTVT.

This chain uses TRBV5-1 with TRBJ1-3, with D possibly TRBD1 on 5 matching bases. The CDR3 has 15 amino acids. Trimming removed 0 bases from V and 0 bases from J, with 7 bases in between. Germline lookup yields CDR1 SGHRS and CDR2 YFSETQ. In nucleotides, the CDR3 is TGCGCCAGCAGCTTGGCCGGGGGCTCTGGAAACACCATATATTTT. It specifies CASSLAGGSGNTIYF.

The chain uses TRBV6-4 and TRBJ1-1, with D maybe TRBD1 (5 bases). This CDR3 region has 14 residues. Germline CDR1 reads MRHNA; CDR2 reads SNTAGT. V dropped 6 bases and J dropped 3 bases, with 14 bases sitting between them. CDR3 bases: TGTGCCAGCAGCGAGGAGTTAGGGGACACTGAAGCTTTCTTT. Translating gives CASSEELGDTEAFF.

The J gene is TRBJ1-1, the V gene TRBV28; D not certain. V gave up 5 bases and J gave up 4 bases, with 8 bases separating them. The germline V gene encodes CDR1 MDHEN and CDR2 SYDVKM. There are 12 residues in the CDR3. CDR3 region: CASSTRGTEAFF. CDR3 in DNA: TGTGCCAGCAGTACCCGAGGCACTGAAGCTTTCTTT.

The chain carries TRBV5-1 and TRBJ1-5; D is unresolved. V was trimmed by 5 bases and J by 0 bases, leaving 6 bases between them. Germline-derived CDR1 and CDR2 are SGHRS and YFSETQ. The CDR3 consists of 13 residues. DNA of the CDR3: TGCGCCAGCAGTCCAGATAGCAATCAGCCCCAGCATTTT. Encoded protein: CASSPDSNQPQHF.

V usage is TRBV27 and J usage is TRBJ1-3; D uncertain. V lost 6 bases, J lost 7 bases, and 13 bases lay in between. There are 13 residues in the CDR3. Germline V lookup: CDR1 MNHEY, CDR2 SMNVEV (reference sequence). CDR3 residues: CASSPNSGNTIYF. The CDR3 nucleotides read TGTGCCAGCAGCCCTAACTCCGGGAACACCATATATTTT.

The chain uses TRBV30 and TRBJ1-3; the D is unclear. The CDR3 sequence is 16 residues long. Germline V gives CDR1 GTSNPN, CDR2 SVGIG (reference sequence). Trimming shortened V by 0 bases and J by 1 base, and 13 bases separated the two germline ends. CDR3 in amino acids: CAWSVGARPSGNTIYF. CDR3 nucleotide sequence: TGTGCCTGGAGTGTAGGAGCCCGCCCGTCTGGAAACACCATATATTTT.

This chain connects TRBV9 to TRBJ2-1, with 11 positions matching TRBD2. Losses at the gene ends were 0 bases for V and 10 bases for J; bases not matched to a gene: 9. CDR1 SGDLS and CDR2 YYNGEE come from the germline V gene. The CDR3 sequence is 16 residues long. CDR3 bases: TGTGCCAGCAGCGTAGCAGGTAGCGGGGGGGCCTGGGAGCAGTTCTTC. Its translation is CASSVAGSGGAWEQFF.

This chain connects TRBV2 to TRBJ2-5; D gene uncertain. CDR1 and CDR2 from the germline V gene are SNHLY and FYNNEI. V was shortened by 6 bases and J by 1 base, with 6 bases between the two germline ends. The CDR3 consists of 12 residues. The CDR3 spells CASRRPQETQYF. The CDR3 bases are TGTGCCAGCAGGCGGCCCCAAGAGACCCAGTACTTC.

The DNA for the CDR3 is TGTGCCTGGAGTAAGGGGGACTCTGGAAACACCATATATTTT. Encoded protein: CAWSKGDSGNTIYF. V gene TRBV30 combines with J gene TRBJ1-3; weak D call: TRBD1 (6 bases). In germline, CDR1 is GTSNPN, CDR2 SVGIG (reference sequence). Trimming took off 2 bases at V and 0 bases at J, with 8 bases between the two ends. The CDR3 totals 14 residues.

The chain has TRBV3-1 (or the pseudogene TRBV3-2) and TRBJ2-3, with 7 bases that match TRBD2. Germline-derived CDR1 and CDR2 are LGHDT and YNNKEL (reference sequence). The J segment lost 6 bases and the V segment lost 4 bases, leaving 7 bases of the junction unmatched. CDR3 length: 14 amino acids. The CDR3 region has the DNA TGTGCCAGCAGCCCCCGCGGGGGAAGGGATACGCAGTATTTT. Its protein is CASSPRGGRDTQYF.

The chain recombines TRBV20-1 with TRBJ1-2, with D tentatively TRBD1 (5 bases). In germline, CDR1 is DFQATT, CDR2 SNEGSKA (reference sequence). Trimming shortened V by 3 bases and J by 3 bases, and 8 bases separated the two germline ends. The CDR3 has 12 residues. In DNA form, the CDR3 reads TGCAGTGCTAGTTCAGGGTACTATGGCTACACCTTC. It is translated as CSASSGYYGYTF.

J is TRBJ1-6 and V is TRBV6-5; D is possibly TRBD1 (5 bases). CDR3 length: 14 amino acids. The V gene lost 1 base and the J gene lost 7 bases, with 8 bases spanning the gap. CDR1 is MNHEY, CDR2 SVGAGI, per germline. This CDR3 is CASSYYGGNSPLHF. CDR3 coding DNA: TGTGCCAGCAGTTACTACGGGGGGAATTCACCCCTCCACTTT.

For the CDR3, the DNA is TGTGCCAGCAGCCAAGGGGTGGCGGGGGGCACAGATACGCAGTATTTT. It is translated as CASSQGVAGGTDTQYF. The chain is built from TRBV3-1 (or the pseudogene TRBV3-2) and TRBJ2-3, with 7 bases matching TRBD2. Germline V lookup: CDR1 LGHDT, CDR2 YNNKEL (reference sequence). V gave up 1 base and J gave up 1 base; unmatched junction bases: 5. The CDR3 loop spans 16 amino acids.

V is TRBV19 and J is TRBJ1-2; D may be TRBD1 (6 bases). This CDR3 spans 12 amino acids. The germline V and J ends were trimmed by 5 bases and 5 bases, with 9 bases remaining between them. CDR1 is LNHDA, CDR2 SQIVND, per germline (reference sequence). The CDR3 DNA follows: TGTGCCAGTAGTGACAGGATGTATGGCTACACCTTC. Amino acid sequence: CASSDRMYGYTF.

This chain links TRBV29-1 with TRBJ1-2, with TRBD1 identical over 9 bases. The CDR3 totals 11 residues. After removal of 7 bases from V and 3 bases from J, the junction contained 0 bases not matched to a gene. Germline lookup yields CDR1 SQVTM and CDR2 ANQGSEA. The DNA for the CDR3 is TGCAGCGGACAGGGGGACTATGGCTACACCTTC. Protein product: CSGQGDYGYTF.

The chain employs TRBV6-4 and TRBJ1-6; TRBD1 matches 8 bases. With 6 bases clipped from V and 7 bases from J, the junction kept 8 bases outside the gene matches. Germline values: CDR1 MRHNA, CDR2 SNTAGT. The CDR3 extends over 15 amino acids. CDR3 sequence reads: CASSPLGQDNSPLHF. For the CDR3, the DNA is TGTGCCAGCAGCCCCCTGGGACAGGACAATTCACCCCTCCACTTT.